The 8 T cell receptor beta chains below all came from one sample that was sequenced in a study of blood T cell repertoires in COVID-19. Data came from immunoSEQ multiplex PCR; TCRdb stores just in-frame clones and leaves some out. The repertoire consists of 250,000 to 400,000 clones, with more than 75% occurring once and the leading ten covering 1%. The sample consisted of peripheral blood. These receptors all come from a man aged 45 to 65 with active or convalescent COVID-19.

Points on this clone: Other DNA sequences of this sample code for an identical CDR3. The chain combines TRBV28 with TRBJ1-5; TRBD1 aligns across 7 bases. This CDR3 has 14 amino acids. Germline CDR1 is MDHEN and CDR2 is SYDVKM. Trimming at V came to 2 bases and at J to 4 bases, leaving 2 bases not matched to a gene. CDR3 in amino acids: CASSLQGVNQPQHF. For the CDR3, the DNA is TGTGCCAGCAGTTTACAGGGGGTAAATCAGCCCCAGCATTTT.

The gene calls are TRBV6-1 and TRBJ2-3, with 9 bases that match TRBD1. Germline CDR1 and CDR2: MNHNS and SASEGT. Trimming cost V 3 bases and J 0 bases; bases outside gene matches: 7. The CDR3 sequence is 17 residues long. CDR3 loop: CASSDVQGAASTDTQYF. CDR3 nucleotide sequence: TGTGCCAGCAGTGATGTACAGGGGGCGGCTAGCACAGATACGCAGTATTTT.

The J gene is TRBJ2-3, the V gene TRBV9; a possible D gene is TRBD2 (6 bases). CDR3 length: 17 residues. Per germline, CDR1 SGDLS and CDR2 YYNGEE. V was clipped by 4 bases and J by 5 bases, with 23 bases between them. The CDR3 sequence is CASSPSGASREKDTQYF. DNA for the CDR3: TGTGCCAGCAGCCCCAGTGGGGCGAGCCGGGAGAAAGATACGCAGTATTTT.

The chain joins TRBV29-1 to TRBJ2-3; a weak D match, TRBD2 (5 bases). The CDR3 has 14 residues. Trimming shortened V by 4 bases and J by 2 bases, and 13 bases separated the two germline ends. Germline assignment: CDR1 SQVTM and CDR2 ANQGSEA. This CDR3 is CSVVGRGNTDTQYF. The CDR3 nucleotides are TGCAGCGTTGTGGGTCGGGGAAACACAGATACGCAGTATTTT.

In DNA form, the CDR3 reads TGCGCCAGCAGCGATTCGGCCGCGGGGGTTAGTACTGAAGCTTTCTTT. Protein: CASSDSAAGVSTEAFF. The rearrangement links TRBV5-1 to TRBJ1-1, with a tentative D call TRBD1 (5 bases). In germline, CDR1 is SGHRS, CDR2 YFSETQ. The CDR3 is made up of 16 amino acids. The V gene lost 4 bases and the J gene lost 5 bases, with 21 bases spanning the gap.

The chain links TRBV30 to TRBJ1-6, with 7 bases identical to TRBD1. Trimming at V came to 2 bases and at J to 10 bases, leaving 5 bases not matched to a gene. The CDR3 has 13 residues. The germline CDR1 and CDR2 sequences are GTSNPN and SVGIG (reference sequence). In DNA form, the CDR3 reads TGTGCCTGGAGTCGACAGGGCATATCACCCCTCCACTTT. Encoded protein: CAWSRQGISPLHF.

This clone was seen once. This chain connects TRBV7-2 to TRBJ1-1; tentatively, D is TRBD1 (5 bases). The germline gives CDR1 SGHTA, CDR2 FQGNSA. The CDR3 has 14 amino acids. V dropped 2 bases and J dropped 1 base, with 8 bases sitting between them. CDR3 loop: CASSLYRTNTEAFF. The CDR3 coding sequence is TGTGCCAGCAGCTTATACAGGACGAACACTGAAGCTTTCTTT. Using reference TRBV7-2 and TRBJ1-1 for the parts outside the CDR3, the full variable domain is GAGVSQSPSNKVTEKGKDVELRCDPISGHTALYWYRQSLGQGLEFLIYFQGNSAPDKSGLPSDRFSAERTGGSVSTLTIQRTQQEDSAVYLCASSLYRTNTEAFFGQGTRLTVV.

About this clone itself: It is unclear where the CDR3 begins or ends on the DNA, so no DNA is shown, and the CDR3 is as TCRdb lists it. The CDR3: CASSELQVGQGNF. The genes are TRBV2 and TRBJ2-7; no DNA check was done on the table's D call, TRBD1. Germline V CDR1 and CDR2: SNHLY, FYNNEI. The CDR3 length is 13 residues, termini included.